These 27 T cell receptor beta chains were sequenced from one sample in a study of blood T cell repertoires in COVID-19. Libraries were prepared by immunoSEQ multiplex PCR; TCRdb keeps only in-frame clonotypes and omits some of them. This sample yields approximately 200,000 clones, of which about 88% are seen a single time; more than 4% belongs to the top ten. The source material was PBMCs or T cells enriched from blood (not recorded which). All receptors derive from a woman aged 25 to 39 who had been exposed to COVID-19.

The chain carries TRBV6-2 or TRBV6-3 and TRBJ2-1; D is possibly TRBD2 (6 bases). V dropped 2 bases and J dropped 6 bases, with 17 bases sitting between them. The CDR3 has 16 amino acids. Per the germline V gene, CDR1 is MNHEY and CDR2 is SVGEGT. CDR3: CASSYVWGLTGNEQFF. CDR3 coding DNA: TGTGCCAGCAGTTACGTGTGGGGACTTACCGGCAATGAGCAGTTCTTC.

V gene TRBV6-5 combines with J gene TRBJ2-2, with D hard to call. Trimming pared 0 bases from V and 5 bases from J, leaving 7 bases between. The CDR3 sequence is 14 residues long. Germline CDR1 and CDR2: MNHEY and SVGAGI. CDR3 coding DNA: TGTGCCAGCAGTTACTCGGCAGGTACCGGGGAGCTGTTTTTT. It codes for CASSYSAGTGELFF.

This clone was recorded once. The chain couples TRBV6-5 to TRBJ2-7, with D tentatively TRBD1 (6 bases). CDR1 and CDR2 (germline): MNHEY, SVGAGI. The CDR3 has 13 amino acids. The germline V and J ends were trimmed by 6 bases and 1 base, with 10 bases remaining between them. The CDR3 nucleotides read TGTGCCAGCAGCCTCGGACAGTCCTACGAGCAGTACTTC. It translates to CASSLGQSYEQYF.

The rearrangement joins TRBV19 to TRBJ2-1; a possible D gene is TRBD1 (6 bases). Trimming pared 4 bases from V and 7 bases from J, leaving 11 bases between. Germline-derived CDR1 and CDR2 are LNHDA and SQIVND (reference sequence). CDR3 size: 13 residues. The CDR3 nucleotides are TGTGCCAGTAGTAAACAGGGCGTGAATGAGCAGTTCTTC. Residues: CASSKQGVNEQFF. Based on the CDR3 plus reference TRBV19 and TRBJ2-1, the full variable domain is DGGITQSPKYLFRKEGQNVTLSCEQNLNHDAMYWYRQDPGQGLRLIYYSQIVNDFQKGDIAEGYSVSREKKESFPLTVTSAQKNPTAFYLCASSKQGVNEQFFGPGTRLTVL.

V and J are TRBV21-1 and TRBJ1-4. TRBV21-1 is shown as a pseudogene. The CDR3 length is 11 residues. The CDR3 nucleotides read TGTGCCAGCAGCACGGGTGAAAAACTGTTTTTT. Translated, it gives CASSTGEKLFF.

This clone was counted once. This chain connects TRBV4-1 to TRBJ1-5; no firm D call. Trimming removed 0 bases at V and 4 bases at J, with 13 bases between. Germline assignment: CDR1 MGHRA and CDR2 YSYEKL. The CDR3 contains 16 residues. The CDR3 DNA reads as TGCGCCAGCAGCCAAGAGGCGGCAGTCATTAATCAGCCCCAGCATTTT. Its protein is CASSQEAAVINQPQHF.

V is TRBV5-8 and J is TRBJ1-5; maybe TRBD1 (5 bases). Per the germline V gene, CDR1 is SGHTS and CDR2 is YDEGEE. CDR3 size: 16 residues. Trimming left V 0 bases short and J 0 bases short, with 10 bases between. CDR3 DNA: TGTGCCAGCAGCTTGGTTGGGGGACTTAGCAATCAGCCCCAGCATTTT. Its translation: CASSLVGGLSNQPQHF.

The chain carries TRBV29-1 and TRBJ2-7; 8 bases are a match to TRBD1. Germline V gene lookup returns CDR1 SQVTM and CDR2 ANQGSEA. The CDR3 has 14 residues. The V gene end was trimmed by 1 base and the J gene end by 3 bases; junction bases not matched to a gene: 5. The CDR3 protein is CSVEGGQEHYEQYF. CDR3 sequence (DNA): TGCAGCGTTGAAGGGGGACAGGAGCACTACGAGCAGTACTTC.

The sample holds a few counts of this clone. This rearrangement joins TRBV6-5 to TRBJ2-7, with 8 bases that match TRBD2. Germline-derived CDR1 and CDR2 are MNHEY and SVGAGI. V was pared by 4 bases and J by 7 bases, with 9 bases of the junction left unmatched. The length of the CDR3 is 14 residues. CDR3 region: CASSLQRGRREQYF. In DNA, the CDR3 is TGTGCCAGCAGTTTGCAGCGGGGGAGGCGGGAGCAGTACTTC.

The chain recombines TRBV21-1 with TRBJ2-5; the D call TRBD1 from the table was never checked on the DNA. TRBV21-1 is marked as a pseudogene. CDR3 length: 15 residues. This chain's CDR3 is CASSKKGGQGETQYF. The CDR3 nucleotides read TGTGCCAGCAGCAAAAAGGGGGGACAGGGGGAGACCCAGTACTTC.

The rearrangement links TRBV19 to TRBJ2-1; D call uncertain. Germline V CDR1 and CDR2: LNHDA, SQIVND (reference sequence). Trimming took off 4 bases at V and 0 bases at J, with 10 bases between the two ends. The CDR3 consists of 15 residues. This CDR3 reads CASSNSGRSYNEQFF. Here the CDR3 DNA reads TGTGCCAGTAGTAACTCCGGTCGCTCCTACAATGAGCAGTTCTTC.

This clone was found a few times. The chain is built from TRBV9 and TRBJ2-1, with D tentatively TRBD2 (6 bases). Trimming took off 2 bases at V and 10 bases at J, with 13 bases between the two ends. CDR1 and CDR2 (germline): SGDLS, YYNGEE. The CDR3 has 13 residues. The CDR3 protein is CASSVTSSKEQFF. The CDR3 coding sequence is TGTGCCAGCAGCGTCACTAGCTCTAAGGAGCAGTTCTTC.

The genes are TRBV28 and TRBJ1-1, with D perhaps TRBD1 (5 bases). The CDR3 contains 13 residues. The V gene's germline CDR1 is MDHEN and CDR2 SYDVKM. Trimming took 8 bases from V and 4 from J, leaving 14 bases between them. The CDR3 reads CASSSPGVTEAFF. Here the CDR3 DNA reads TGTGCCAGCTCCAGTCCGGGGGTCACTGAAGCTTTCTTT.

For this clone: This sample includes further DNA sequences coding for the same CDR3. The rearrangement uses TRBV19 and TRBJ1-5; the D gene is possibly TRBD1 (5 bases). Germline lookup yields CDR1 LNHDA and CDR2 SQIVND (reference sequence). Trimming stripped 4 bases from V and 4 bases from J, with 8 bases between. There are 13 residues in the CDR3. CDR3 loop: CASSTGGNQPQHF. The CDR3 DNA reads as TGTGCCAGTAGTACGGGGGGAAATCAGCCCCAGCATTTT.

The chain joins TRBV21-1 to TRBJ1-5; the table's TRBD1 call for D was not verified on the DNA. TRBV21-1 is classified as a pseudogene. This CDR3 is 19 amino acids long. The CDR3 nucleotides read TGTGCCAGCAGCAGGTACCTATCCCGGGACACCTATAGCAATCAGCCCCAGCATTTT. It yields the protein CASSRYLSRDTYSNQPQHF.

V usage is TRBV20-1 and J usage is TRBJ2-7; TRBD2 matches 7 bases. The CDR3 loop spans 11 amino acids. Trimming at V came to 5 bases and at J to 4 bases, leaving 2 bases not matched to a gene. CDR1 DFQATT and CDR2 SNEGSKA come from the germline V gene (reference sequence). Here the CDR3 reads CSAWGGYEQYF. The DNA of the CDR3 is TGCAGTGCTTGGGGGGGATACGAGCAGTACTTC.

The V call is TRBV27, the J call TRBJ1-2, with D uncertain. The CDR3 spans 13 residues. Germline V gives CDR1 MNHEY, CDR2 SMNVEV (reference sequence). The V end was cut by 2 bases, the J end by 8 bases, with 12 bases between. The CDR3 nucleotides read TGTGCCAGCAGTTTACGTCCCCGGGAAGGCTACACCTTC. This sequence encodes CASSLRPREGYTF.

The V call is TRBV5-1, the J call TRBJ2-3, with TRBD2 identical over 9 bases. The V and J ends lost 1 base and 2 bases, in that order; junction bases with no gene match: 2. Looked up from germline, CDR1 is SGHRS and CDR2 is YFSETQ. This CDR3 comprises 15 residues. The CDR3 sequence: CASSLLAGPTDTQYF. The CDR3 DNA reads as TGCGCCAGCAGCTTGCTAGCGGGACCCACAGATACGCAGTATTTT.

The V call is TRBV24-1, the J call TRBJ2-5, with TRBD1 identical over 8 bases. From germline, CDR1 is KGHDR and CDR2 SFDVKD. CDR3 length: 13 amino acids. Trimming took 8 bases from V and 1 from J; bases not matched to a gene: 2. DNA of the CDR3: TGTGCCACCATGGGACAGGCCCAAGAGACCCAGTACTTC. It codes for CATMGQAQETQYF.

This chain links TRBV11-3 with TRBJ2-7; a weak D match, TRBD2 (5 bases). Germline CDR1 reads SGHNT; CDR2 reads YENEEA. The V and J ends lost 7 bases and 7 bases respectively, with 23 bases between them. The CDR3 sequence is 15 residues long. The CDR3 loop reads CASTLGVGFAEEQYF. CDR3 bases: TGTGCCAGCACCCTCGGGGTAGGGTTTGCGGAGGAGCAGTACTTC.

This rearrangement joins TRBV19 to TRBJ2-2, with D possibly being TRBD1 (6 bases). From germline, CDR1 is LNHDA and CDR2 SQIVND (reference sequence). This CDR3 spans 12 amino acids. With 8 bases removed from V and 3 bases from J, the gap between germline ends came to 7 bases. CDR3 loop: CASWTDTGELFF. The CDR3 DNA is TGTGCCAGTTGGACAGACACCGGGGAGCTGTTTTTT.

The chain links TRBV5-1 to TRBJ2-7, with 7 bases aligning to TRBD1. CDR1 and CDR2 (germline): SGHRS, YFSETQ. Unmatched junction bases numbered 14, after V lost 7 bases and J lost 7 bases. This CDR3 is 14 amino acids long. CDR3 sequence reads: CASAQGGTRGEQYF. The CDR3 bases are TGCGCCAGCGCGCAAGGGGGCACCAGAGGTGAGCAGTACTTC.

The sample holds one count of this clone. The chain links TRBV5-4 to TRBJ1-6; 8 bases are shared with TRBD1. Trimming at V came to 4 bases and at J to 9 bases, leaving 12 bases not matched to a gene. From germline, CDR1 is SGHNT and CDR2 YYREEE (reference sequence). The CDR3 is 16 amino acids. The CDR3 protein is CASSVEIGQGISPLHF. CDR3 in DNA: TGTGCCAGCAGCGTAGAAATTGGACAGGGTATTTCACCCCTCCACTTT.

This chain uses TRBV6-2 or TRBV6-3 with TRBJ1-5; D is possibly TRBD1 (6 bases). CDR3 length equals 16 residues. Germline V CDR1 and CDR2: MNHEY, SVGEGT. The V gene lost 0 bases and the J gene lost 0 bases, with 9 bases spanning the gap. Here the CDR3 DNA reads TGTGCCAGCAGTTACTCAGGACAGAATAGCAATCAGCCCCAGCATTTT. Translation: CASSYSGQNSNQPQHF.

V usage is TRBV30 and J usage is TRBJ2-7; TRBD1 might be the D (5 bases). Germline values: CDR1 GTSNPN, CDR2 SVGIG (reference sequence). Trimming shortened V by 8 bases and J by 3 bases, and 11 bases separated the two germline ends. The length of the CDR3 is 11 residues. The CDR3 DNA reads TGTGCCCATACCGACAGCTACGAGCAGTACTTC. As protein: CAHTDSYEQYF. Drawing the rest from reference TRBV30 and TRBJ2-7, the complete variable domain is SQTIHQWPATLVQPVGSPLSLECTVEGTSNPNLYWYRQAAGRGLQLLFYSVGIGQISSEVPQNLSASRPQDRQFILSSKKLLLSDSGFYLCAHTDSYEQYFGPGTRLTVT.

V is TRBV7-2 and J is TRBJ1-5; 7 bases are a match to TRBD1. J lost 6 bases, V lost 1 base, and 6 bases had no gene match. The CDR3 extends over 15 amino acids. Germline CDR1 reads SGHTA; CDR2 reads FQGNSA. The CDR3 bases are TGTGCCAGCAGCTTAGTAGGGGGCGGTCGTCAGCCCCAGCATTTT. Translating gives CASSLVGGGRQPQHF.

This chain connects TRBV7-9 to TRBJ2-2; 8 nucleotides agree with TRBD1. V shed 4 bases, J shed 3 bases, and the junction held 7 bases outside the gene matches. The CDR3 contains 16 residues. CDR1 is SEHNR and CDR2 is FQNEAQ in the germline V gene (reference sequence). CDR3 coding DNA: TGTGCCAGCAGCTCCACTCCGACAGGGGACACCGGGGAGCTGTTTTTT. Translated: CASSSTPTGDTGELFF.